The 29 T cell receptor beta chains given below trace back to one sample, sequenced in a study of T cells in Graves' hyperthyroidism and ophthalmopathy. Regions amplified from RNA transcripts were the TCR beta CDR3 regions. HTBI primers were employed in a first-round RT-PCR of the TCR CDR3. TCRdb itself ran the multiplex PCR reads through MiXCR, one entry per CDR3 protein. The data contain about 840,000 distinct CDR3 sequences, about two fifths of them singletons. The specimen was blood. The receptors were sampled from a man aged 18 to 30 with Graves' hyperthyroidism.

This clonotype has ten or more counts. The chain joins TRBV5-1 to TRBJ1-1, with TRBD1 as a possible D gene (6 bases). V was clipped by 3 bases and J by 7 bases, with 10 bases between them. CDR3 length equals 12 residues. Germline V gene data show CDR1 as SGHRS and CDR2 as YFSETQ. The CDR3 reads CASSWAQGEAFF. CDR3 sequence (DNA): TGCGCCAGCAGCTGGGCACAGGGTGAAGCTTTCTTT.

This clonotype was detected a few times. The chain joins TRBV13 to TRBJ2-7, with D perhaps TRBD2 (6 bases). V was pared by 2 bases and J by 6 bases, with 14 bases between. The germline V gene encodes CDR1 PRHDT and CDR2 FYEKMQ (reference sequence). The CDR3 runs 14 residues. The CDR3 loop is CASSLRGRDGEQYF. In nucleotides, the CDR3 is TGTGCCAGCAGCTTAAGAGGGCGGGACGGCGAGCAGTACTTC.

A remark on this clonotype: Sequence at one end of the junction differs from germline and may be a read error. The CDR3 nucleotides read TGTGCCATCAGTGGTGACAAGGAATCACCCCCCCACTTT. Residues: CAISGDKESPPHF. This chain joins TRBV10-3 and TRBJ1-6, with unresolved D. Germline V gene data show CDR1 as ENHRY and CDR2 as SYGVKD. CDR3 size: 13 residues.

This clonotype came up many times. J is TRBJ1-2 and V is TRBV19; D is possibly TRBD1 (5 bases). The CDR3 extends over 13 amino acids. Per the germline V gene, CDR1 is LNHDA and CDR2 is SQIVND (reference sequence). V gave up 3 bases and J gave up 8 bases, with 13 bases separating them. The chain's CDR3 is CASSILQDGGYTF. CDR3 bases: TGTGCCAGTAGTATCCTACAGGATGGGGGCTACACCTTC.

This clonotype occurred many times. The rearrangement links TRBV5-1 to TRBJ1-2; the D is unclear. The CDR3 contains 13 residues. Germline V gives CDR1 SGHRS, CDR2 YFSETQ. Trimming stripped 4 bases from V and 4 bases from J, with 11 bases between. CDR3 residues: CASSRAMGYGYTF. The CDR3 nucleotides are TGCGCCAGCAGCCGGGCTATGGGCTATGGCTACACCTTC.

In the case of this clonotype: This may be a read error, as it is one base from a much larger clone. The chain combines TRBV2 with TRBJ2-2; D perhaps matches TRBD1 (7 bases). The CDR3 is made up of 14 amino acids. Germline V lookup: CDR1 SNHLY, CDR2 FYNNEI. CDR3 nucleotide sequence: TGTGCCTGCAGTGGTCAGGGGGGCACCGGGGAGCTGTTTTTT. Protein: CACSGQGGTGELFF.

For this clonotype: A much more abundant neighbour one base away suggests this may be a read error. The V gene is TRBV20-1, the J gene TRBJ2-5; D is unresolved. Trimming cost V 5 bases and J 1 base, with 8 bases left between them. The CDR3 has 12 residues. Per the germline V gene, CDR1 is DFQATT and CDR2 is SNEGSKA (reference sequence). CDR3 in amino acids: CSAGLLQETQYF. In nucleotides, the CDR3 is TGCAGTGCTGGGCTGCTCCAAGAGACCCAGTACTTC.

This clonotype was seen a handful of times. V is TRBV7-2 and J is TRBJ1-5; 7 bases line up with TRBD1. V was clipped by 0 bases and J by 0 bases; unmatched bases: 8. The CDR3 sequence is 18 residues long. CDR1 is SGHTA and CDR2 is FQGNSA in the germline V gene. DNA for the CDR3: TGTGCCAGCAGCTTAGCCTCCGGGACAGAAGATAGCAATCAGCCCCAGCATTTT. Protein product: CASSLASGTEDSNQPQHF.

In this sample, this clonotype turned up a few times. The chain employs TRBV6-5 and TRBJ1-6; D unclear. The V and J ends lost 2 bases and 7 bases respectively, with 15 bases between them. The CDR3 consists of 16 residues. Germline CDR1 MNHEY, CDR2 SVGAGI. The CDR3 is CASSYAPWSVNSPLHF. In DNA, the CDR3 is TGTGCCAGCAGTTACGCCCCCTGGTCAGTCAATTCACCCCTCCACTTT.

The rearrangement uses TRBV4-3 and TRBJ1-4; TRBD1 matches at 9 bases. V shed 8 bases and J 0 bases; nucleotides not matched to a gene: 13. Germline V lookup: CDR1 LGHNA, CDR2 YSLEER. This CDR3 has 18 residues. The CDR3 DNA sequence: TGCGCCAGCTGGGCAGCGGGACAGGGTGAGCCAACTAATGAAAAACTGTTTTTT. Amino acids: CASWAAGQGEPTNEKLFF.

The sample holds many counts of this clonotype. The genes are TRBV10-3 and TRBJ2-7; 8 positions match TRBD1. The J segment lost 2 bases and the V segment lost 4 bases, leaving 10 bases of the junction unmatched. This CDR3 has 16 residues. CDR1 ENHRY and CDR2 SYGVKD come from the germline V gene. The CDR3 sequence: CAISAASTGAAYEQYF. CDR3 bases: TGTGCCATCAGTGCGGCTTCGACAGGGGCGGCCTACGAGCAGTACTTC.

The rearrangement uses TRBV9 and TRBJ2-2, with TRBD2 as a possible D gene (6 bases). The CDR3 has 18 residues. The V gene lost 4 bases and the J gene lost 0 bases, with 19 bases spanning the gap. The germline CDR1 and CDR2 sequences are SGDLS and YYNGEE. CDR3 region: CASSQDALAPANTGELFF. The CDR3 DNA follows: TGTGCCAGCAGCCAAGACGCTCTAGCGCCCGCGAACACCGGGGAGCTGTTTTTT. The variable domain in full, completed from reference TRBV9 and TRBJ2-2, reads DSGVTQTPKHLITATGQRVTLRCSPRSGDLSVYWYQQSLDQGLQFLIQYYNGEERAKGNILERFSAQQFPDLHSELNLSSLELGDSALYFCASSQDALAPANTGELFFGEGSRLTVL.

This clonotype has a count of ten or more. The chain combines TRBV19 with TRBJ1-1; tentative D call: TRBD1 (6 bases). The germline V and J ends were trimmed by 3 bases and 5 bases, with 13 bases remaining between them. This CDR3 is 14 amino acids long. Germline CDR1 LNHDA, CDR2 SQIVND (reference sequence). The chain's CDR3 is CASSIEDRGTEAFF. The CDR3 nucleotides read TGTGCCAGTAGTATTGAGGACAGAGGAACTGAAGCTTTCTTT.

The gene calls are TRBV29-1 and TRBJ2-3, with D hard to call. From germline, CDR1 is SQVTM and CDR2 ANQGSEA. This CDR3 region has 12 residues. V lost 0 bases and J 4 bases, leaving 5 bases between the germline ends. CDR3 sequence: CSVEEVADTQYF. DNA for the CDR3: TGCAGCGTTGAAGAGGTGGCAGATACGCAGTATTTT.

This clonotype came up a few times. The chain has TRBV5-5 and TRBJ1-1; possible D gene TRBD1, 5 bases. Trimming pared 10 bases from V and 6 bases from J, leaving 10 bases between. The germline V gene has CDR1 SGHKS and CDR2 YYEKEE (reference sequence). The CDR3 is 10 residues long. The CDR3 loop is CAVGEAEAFF. CDR3 in DNA: TGTGCCGTGGGGGAAGCTGAAGCTTTCTTT.

This clonotype was recorded many times. The rearrangement joins TRBV4-1 to TRBJ1-1; D remains unclear. The V end lost 0 bases, the J end lost 1 base, and 6 bases lay between the germline ends. Germline V gene sequence: CDR1 MGHRA, CDR2 YSYEKL. The CDR3 runs 14 residues. CDR3 nucleotide sequence: TGCGCCAGCAGCCAAGATTCCGGGAACACTGAAGCTTTCTTT. It is translated as CASSQDSGNTEAFF.

This chain connects TRBV7-9 to TRBJ2-7; a weak D match, TRBD2 (6 bases). Germline CDR1 SEHNR, CDR2 FQNEAQ (reference sequence). The CDR3 covers 14 residues. V was cut by 5 bases and J by 5 bases, with 16 bases left in between. The CDR3 is CASSRRMEGNEQYF. The CDR3 DNA follows: TGTGCCAGCAGCAGAAGGATGGAGGGGAACGAGCAGTACTTC.

This clonotype was seen many times. This chain uses TRBV14 with TRBJ1-1; D not resolved. The ends were cut back, 0 bases at V and 9 bases at J, with 8 bases in the middle. The V gene's germline CDR1 is SGHDN and CDR2 FVKESK. The CDR3 length is 12 residues. The CDR3 reads CASSQDFGQAFF. The CDR3 coding sequence is TGTGCCAGCAGCCAAGATTTCGGGCAAGCTTTCTTT.

The sample holds a few counts of this clonotype. The J gene is TRBJ2-2, the V gene TRBV5-1; D gene uncertain. Per the germline V gene, CDR1 is SGHRS and CDR2 is YFSETQ. The CDR3 has 13 amino acids. Trimming took off 1 base at V and 4 bases at J, with 5 bases between the two ends. CDR3 DNA: TGCGCCAGCAGCTTGATGACCACCGGGGAGCTGTTTTTT. It is translated as CASSLMTTGELFF.

V gene TRBV7-8 combines with J gene TRBJ2-7, with 7 bases fitting TRBD1. The V and J ends lost 3 bases and 6 bases, in that order; junction bases with no gene match: 11. Germline CDR1 is SGHVS and CDR2 is FQNEAQ. The CDR3 totals 15 residues. CDR3 protein: CASSLGTTGLGEQYF. CDR3 bases: TGTGCCAGCAGCTTGGGGACGACAGGGCTAGGCGAGCAGTACTTC.

The gene calls are TRBV7-9 and TRBJ2-7; TRBD2 is a possible D gene (6 bases). This CDR3 comprises 13 residues. V was cut by 5 bases and J by 3 bases, with 11 bases left in between. The germline V gene has CDR1 SEHNR and CDR2 FQNEAQ (reference sequence). Here the CDR3 DNA reads TGTGCCAGCAGCCGCGGGGACGGCTACGAGCAGTACTTC. Protein sequence: CASSRGDGYEQYF.

This clonotype occurred many times. This chain joins TRBV29-1 and TRBJ1-3; D is unclear. V was shortened by 1 base and J by 2 bases, with 6 bases between the two germline ends. The CDR3 extends over 13 amino acids. Germline V gene data show CDR1 as SQVTM and CDR2 as ANQGSEA. In nucleotides, the CDR3 is TGCAGCGTTGAAGGAGGGACTGGAAACACCATATATTTT. This gives the protein CSVEGGTGNTIYF.

A word on this clonotype: This clone may be a read error of a much larger clone one base away. The V and J genes are TRBV19 and TRBJ1-1, with D hard to call. V was shortened by 5 bases and J by 10 bases, with 8 bases between the two germline ends. The CDR3 spans 10 residues. Germline V CDR1 and CDR2: LNHDA, SQIVND (reference sequence). The CDR3 loop reads CASSFAVAFF. CDR3 in DNA: TGTGCCAGTAGTTTCGCTGTAGCTTTCTTT.

On this clonotype: Given the absence of the conserved phenylalanine or tryptophan at the CDR3 end, a read error is likely. The limits of the CDR3 on the DNA are not certain, so only TCRdb's listed CDR3 is given. The genes are TRBV9 and TRBJ1-3. The CDR3 extends over 8 residues, inclusive of both ends. CDR1 is SGDLS and CDR2 is YYNGEE in the germline V gene. The CDR3 loop reads CASSVGPA.

This clonotype showed up many times. The chain couples TRBV13 to TRBJ2-5, with D uncertain. V dropped 4 bases and J dropped 5 bases, with 8 bases sitting between them. The CDR3 loop spans 12 amino acids. Germline V lookup: CDR1 PRHDT, CDR2 FYEKMQ (reference sequence). The CDR3 coding sequence is TGTGCCAGCAGCTCGAATGCGGAGACCCAGTACTTC. Its translation is CASSSNAETQYF.

This clonotype has only a few counts. V gene TRBV5-1 combines with J gene TRBJ1-1; the D is unclear. The CDR3 is 16 amino acids. V lost 5 bases and J 0 bases, leaving 17 bases between the germline ends. Germline V CDR1 and CDR2: SGHRS, YFSETQ. The CDR3 sequence: CASRPETGILNTEAFF. For the CDR3, the DNA is TGCGCCAGCAGACCCGAAACCGGGATTTTGAACACTGAAGCTTTCTTT.

To note about this clonotype: The conserved phenylalanine or tryptophan is not found at the CDR3 terminus, so this likely reflects a read error. V usage is TRBV7-2 and J usage is TRBJ2-7, with TRBD1 as a possible D gene (5 bases). Germline V gives CDR1 SGHTA, CDR2 FQGNSA. Between the trimmed V and J ends, which lost 8 bases and 2 bases, there was a span of 19 bases. The CDR3 spans 15 residues. CDR3 in amino acids: CASSKGNGHPYEQYL. CDR3 coding DNA: TGTGCCAGCTCCAAGGGGAACGGGCACCCCTACGAGCAGTACCTC.

This clonotype was counted a few times. The chain recombines TRBV9 with TRBJ1-1, with D possibly matching TRBD1 (6 bases). V was clipped by 2 bases and J by 2 bases, with 13 bases between them. The germline V gene encodes CDR1 SGDLS and CDR2 YYNGEE. The CDR3 spans 15 residues. The CDR3 loop is CASSVHDRTNTEAFF. The DNA of the CDR3 is TGTGCCAGCAGCGTCCACGACAGGACAAACACTGAAGCTTTCTTT.

This sequence joins TRBV7-8 and TRBJ1-2, with a weak D call TRBD1 (6 bases). V lost 0 bases to trimming and J lost 6 bases, with 14 bases between them. Germline lookup yields CDR1 SGHVS and CDR2 FQNEAQ. This CDR3 comprises 15 residues. CDR3 DNA: TGTGCCAGCAGCTTAGCCTTTGGGGGGCCACATGGCTACACCTTC. Protein product: CASSLAFGGPHGYTF. The full variable domain, completed using reference TRBV7-8 and TRBJ1-2, is GAGVSQSPRYKVAKRGQDVALRCDPISGHVSLFWYQQALGQGPEFLTYFQNEAQLDKSGLPSDRFFAERPEGSVSTLKIQRTQQEDSAVYLCASSLAFGGPHGYTFGSGTRLTVV.